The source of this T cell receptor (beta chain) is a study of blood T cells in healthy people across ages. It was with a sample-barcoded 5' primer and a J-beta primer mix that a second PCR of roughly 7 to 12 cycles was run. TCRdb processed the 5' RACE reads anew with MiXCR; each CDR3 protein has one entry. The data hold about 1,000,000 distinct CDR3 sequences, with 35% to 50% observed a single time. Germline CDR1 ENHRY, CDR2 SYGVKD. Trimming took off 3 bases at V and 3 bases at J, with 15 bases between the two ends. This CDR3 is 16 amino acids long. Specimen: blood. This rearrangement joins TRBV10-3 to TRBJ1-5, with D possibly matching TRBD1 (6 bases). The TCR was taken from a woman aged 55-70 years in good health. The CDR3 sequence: CAISDAAGANNQPQHF. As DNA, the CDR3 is TGTGCCATCAGTGATGCTGCAGGGGCCAACAATCAGCCCCAGCATTTT.